This T cell receptor beta chain was identified in a study of cytomegalovirus exposure and HLA in healthy donors. This CDR3 has 14 residues. Trimming removed 0 bases from V and 5 bases from J, with 11 bases in between. Germline loops: CDR1 SGHRS, CDR2 YFSETQ. Study conclusions and caveats: The finding came from a later analysis; first-cohort TCR clusters tended to co-occur in the 130 or so validation repertoires. Both high specificity and high sensitivity reportedly marked the classifier's diagnosis of cytomegalovirus status.

TCRdb's copy holds only in-frame clones and misses some; the assay was immunoSEQ multiplex PCR. The data show under 200,000 clones, 75% to 95% seen once. As for this clone: What it binds is unknown.

This clonotype was obtained from a woman in her late teens or twenties in good health and CMV-seropositive. Sequences were obtained from PBMCs. J is TRBJ1-2 and V is TRBV5-1; D may be TRBD1 (5 bases). The CDR3 loop is CASSLVGADYGYTF. The DNA of the CDR3 is TGCGCCAGCAGCTTGGTTGGGGCGGATTATGGCTACACCTTC.